The 21 T cell receptor beta chains below all came from one sample that was sequenced in a study of PD-1 blockade in mismatch repair-deficient tumors. Sequenced by immunoSEQ multiplex PCR; TCRdb stores in-frame clones only, minus some. Among 100,000 or so clones listed, 70% to 85% were seen once. The material was peripheral blood, obtained approximately 35 weeks after starting pembrolizumab. Source of these receptors: an adult with mismatch repair-deficient cancer.

A single count supports this clone. V gene TRBV15 combines with J gene TRBJ1-3; D is ambiguous. CDR3 length: 12 residues. Germline V gene sequence: CDR1 LNHNV, CDR2 YYDKDF (reference sequence). The V end was cut by 9 bases, the J end by 1 base, with 7 bases between. CDR3 region: CATSLSGNTIYF. DNA of the CDR3: TGTGCCACTTCCTTATCTGGAAACACCATATATTTT.

Only one count was recorded for this clone. The chain couples TRBV6-6 to TRBJ1-2; 9 nucleotides line up with TRBD1. Germline V gene data show CDR1 as MNHNY and CDR2 as SVGAGI (reference sequence). J gave up 2 bases and V 2 bases, and 0 bases lay outside the gene matches. This CDR3 comprises 14 residues. DNA of the CDR3: TGTGCCAGCAGTTACGGGACAGGGAACTATGGCTACACCTTC. Translating it yields CASSYGTGNYGYTF.

The chain uses TRBV9 and TRBJ2-1; TRBD2 agrees at 12 bases. The ends lost 2 bases at V and 6 bases at J; junction bases unmatched: 6. This CDR3 region has 16 residues. Looked up from germline, CDR1 is SGDLS and CDR2 is YYNGEE. CDR3 in DNA: TGTGCCAGCAGCGTCGAAGGACTAGCGGGATTCAATGAGCAGTTCTTC. Translating it yields CASSVEGLAGFNEQFF. Together with reference TRBV9 and TRBJ2-1, the CDR3 gives the full variable domain: DSGVTQTPKHLITATGQRVTLRCSPRSGDLSVYWYQQSLDQGLQFLIQYYNGEERAKGNILERFSAQQFPDLHSELNLSSLELGDSALYFCASSVEGLAGFNEQFFGPGTRLTVL.

This clone was counted once. The V gene is TRBV19, the J gene TRBJ2-5; 8 nucleotides line up with TRBD2. The CDR3 extends over 15 amino acids. V was clipped by 1 base and J by 5 bases; unmatched bases: 6. The V gene's germline CDR1 is LNHDA and CDR2 SQIVND (reference sequence). The CDR3 DNA sequence: TGTGCCAGTAGTATAGTTCGGGAGGGCCGGGAGACCCAGTACTTC. Translating gives CASSIVREGRETQYF. Filled out from reference TRBV19 and TRBJ2-5, the complete variable domain reads DGGITQSPKYLFRKEGQNVTLSCEQNLNHDAMYWYRQDPGQGLRLIYYSQIVNDFQKGDIAEGYSVSREKKESFPLTVTSAQKNPTAFYLCASSIVREGRETQYFGPGTRLLVL.

The V gene is TRBV7-3, the J gene TRBJ2-3; D is unclear. Per germline, CDR1 SGHTA and CDR2 FQGTGA. The ends were cut back, 3 bases at V and 6 bases at J, with 7 bases in the middle. The CDR3 is 12 residues long. This CDR3 is CASSFGVDTQYF. CDR3 in DNA: TGTGCCAGCAGCTTTGGTGTGGATACGCAGTATTTT.

The chain employs TRBV27 and TRBJ1-1; D may be TRBD1 (6 bases). This CDR3 is 14 amino acids long. CDR1 MNHEY and CDR2 SMNVEV come from the germline V gene (reference sequence). Trimming took 5 bases from V and 7 from J, leaving 17 bases between them. CDR3 nucleotide sequence: TGTGCCAGCAGTAGTCGGACAGCGTTATTTGAAGCTTTCTTT. Encoded protein: CASSSRTALFEAFF.

The chain links TRBV4-1 to TRBJ2-3; 12 bases fit TRBD2. The J segment lost 7 bases and the V segment lost 0 bases, leaving 5 bases of the junction unmatched. This CDR3 is built from 16 residues. Germline CDR1 reads MGHRA; CDR2 reads YSYEKL. The CDR3 protein is CASSQEELAGGNTQYF. CDR3 coding DNA: TGCGCCAGCAGCCAAGAGGAACTAGCGGGAGGAAATACGCAGTATTTT.

V is TRBV19 and J is TRBJ1-1; D not resolved. CDR1 is LNHDA and CDR2 is SQIVND in the germline V gene (reference sequence). The CDR3 contains 14 residues. The V end was cut by 5 bases, the J end by 0 bases, with 10 bases between. Written as DNA, the CDR3 is TGTGCCAGTAGTCCGGGATCCATGAACACTGAAGCTTTCTTT. This encodes CASSPGSMNTEAFF.

The chain is built from TRBV7-6 and TRBJ2-2, with TRBD2 matching 7 bases. CDR3 size: 15 residues. CDR1 and CDR2 from the germline V gene are SGHVS and FNYEAQ. V trimming: 4 bases; J trimming: 2 bases; junction bases outside the gene matches: 4. In nucleotides, the CDR3 is TGTGCCAGCAGCTCAGCGGGACGAAACACCGGGGAGCTGTTTTTT. It yields the protein CASSSAGRNTGELFF. The variable domain in full, completed from reference TRBV7-6 and TRBJ2-2, reads GAGVSQSPRYKVTKRGQDVALRCDPISGHVSLYWYRQALGQGPEFLTYFNYEAQQDKSGLPNDRFSAERPEGSISTLTIQRTEQRDSAMYRCASSSAGRNTGELFFGEGSRLTVL.

V is TRBV28 and J is TRBJ1-4; D ambiguous. V was pared by 5 bases and J by 4 bases, with 11 bases between. Germline lookup yields CDR1 MDHEN and CDR2 SYDVKM. This CDR3 region has 14 residues. The CDR3 sequence is CASSPRGSNEKLFF. CDR3 DNA: TGTGCCAGCAGTCCCCGAGGTAGTAATGAAAAACTGTTTTTT.

J is TRBJ2-1 and V is TRBV11-3; D is undetermined. Germline assignment: CDR1 SGHNT and CDR2 YENEEA. Trimming took off 6 bases at V and 7 bases at J, with 7 bases between the two ends. The CDR3 length is 11 residues. As DNA, the CDR3 is TGTGCCAGCAGTTCGCGGAATGAGCAGTTCTTC. The encoded protein is CASSSRNEQFF.

V usage is TRBV7-6 and J usage is TRBJ2-7; TRBD1 matches at 9 bases. The CDR3 covers 16 residues. Germline V gene sequence: CDR1 SGHVS, CDR2 FNYEAQ. The ends lost 5 bases at V and 1 base at J; junction bases unmatched: 9. DNA of the CDR3: TGTGCCAGCAGCGAGTACAGGGGGCAAGTATCCTACGAGCAGTACTTC. It is translated as CASSEYRGQVSYEQYF. The full variable domain, with the rest looked up from reference TRBV7-6 and TRBJ2-7, is GAGVSQSPRYKVTKRGQDVALRCDPISGHVSLYWYRQALGQGPEFLTYFNYEAQQDKSGLPNDRFSAERPEGSISTLTIQRTEQRDSAMYRCASSEYRGQVSYEQYFGPGTRLTVT.

The rearrangement joins TRBV5-1 to TRBJ2-2, with D perhaps TRBD2 (6 bases). V lost 4 bases to trimming and J lost 4 bases, with 14 bases between them. The CDR3 totals 15 residues. CDR1 SGHRS and CDR2 YFSETQ come from the germline V gene. CDR3 protein: CASSMTSGGTGELFF. CDR3 DNA: TGCGCCAGCAGCATGACGTCCGGGGGCACCGGGGAGCTGTTTTTT.

This clone was detected only once. The chain links TRBV7-2 to TRBJ2-3; perhaps TRBD2 as D (6 bases). V lost 11 bases and J lost 6, with 21 bases in between. Germline CDR1 and CDR2: SGHTA and FQGNSA. The CDR3 is 14 amino acids. The CDR3 spells CASNRDFSQDTQYF. For the CDR3, the DNA is TGTGCCTCAAATAGGGACTTCAGCCAGGATACGCAGTATTTT. The full variable domain, with the rest looked up from reference TRBV7-2 and TRBJ2-3, is GAGVSQSPSNKVTEKGKDVELRCDPISGHTALYWYRQSLGQGLEFLIYFQGNSAPDKSGLPSDRFSAERTGGSVSTLTIQRTQQEDSAVYLCASNRDFSQDTQYFGPGTRLTVL.

The V gene is TRBV5-1, the J gene TRBJ1-4; D unclear. The V gene lost 7 bases and the J gene lost 1 base, with 11 bases spanning the gap. Germline CDR1 and CDR2: SGHRS and YFSETQ. The CDR3 consists of 14 residues. CDR3 loop: CASRFDITNEKLFF. CDR3 bases: TGCGCCAGCCGTTTCGACATAACTAATGAAAAACTGTTTTTT.

This sequence joins TRBV19 and TRBJ1-1; 7 bases map to TRBD1. The J segment lost 0 bases and the V segment lost 1 base, leaving 2 bases of the junction unmatched. CDR3 length: 15 residues. Germline-derived CDR1 and CDR2 are LNHDA and SQIVND (reference sequence). The CDR3 sequence is CASSIVGQMNTEAFF. CDR3 DNA: TGTGCCAGTAGTATAGTGGGACAGATGAACACTGAAGCTTTCTTT.

The chain has TRBV11-1 and TRBJ2-7; D gene ambiguous. Trimming pared 5 bases from V and 6 bases from J, leaving 11 bases between. The germline V gene has CDR1 SGHAT and CDR2 FQDESV (reference sequence). This CDR3 has 12 amino acids. The DNA of the CDR3 is TGTGCCAGCAGCCTGGATACGGGCGAGCAGTACTTC. Translated: CASSLDTGEQYF.

The table lists this clone with a few counts. The J gene is TRBJ1-1, the V gene TRBV5-6; D remains unclear. This CDR3 region has 14 residues. V lost 1 base and J 0 bases, leaving 7 bases between the germline ends. CDR1 is SGHDT and CDR2 is YYEEEE in the germline V gene. CDR3 DNA sequence: TGTGCCAGCAGCTTGTTAGGGATGAACACTGAAGCTTTCTTT. Amino acid sequence: CASSLLGMNTEAFF.

This rearrangement joins TRBV29-1 to TRBJ1-2, with D uncertain. This CDR3 is built from 12 residues. V gave up 2 bases and J gave up 7 bases, with 11 bases separating them. The germline V gene encodes CDR1 SQVTM and CDR2 ANQGSEA. This CDR3 is CSVEIGGSGYTF. DNA for the CDR3: TGCAGCGTTGAAATCGGAGGGTCTGGCTACACCTTC.

The chain carries TRBV19 and TRBJ2-1; perhaps D is TRBD1 or TRBD2 (5 bases each). The CDR3 is 16 amino acids. The germline V gene encodes CDR1 LNHDA and CDR2 SQIVND (reference sequence). Trimming removed 4 bases from V and 4 bases from J, with 17 bases in between. The CDR3 DNA reads as TGTGCCAGTAGTACAGGGTTGGGGGACCCTTACAATGAGCAGTTCTTC. Translated, it gives CASSTGLGDPYNEQFF.

This chain uses TRBV10-3 with TRBJ1-4, with unresolved D. CDR1 and CDR2 from the germline V gene are ENHRY and SYGVKD. Trimming removed 10 bases at V and 4 bases at J, with 10 bases between. The CDR3 has 12 residues. The CDR3 sequence: CATSLGNEKLFF. The CDR3 coding sequence is TGTGCCACGTCGTTAGGTAATGAAAAACTGTTTTTT.